One and the same sample provided the 27 T cell receptor beta chains below, sequenced in a study of T-cell memory formation after mild COVID-19. From the 5' RACE reads, TCRdb called clonotypes with MiXCR, one entry per CDR3 protein. The table lists under 700,000 distinct CDR3 sequences, roughly 20% of them singletons, with approximately 12% in the top ten. The material sequenced was PBMCs or a T cell subset sorted from them (not recorded which). The receptors here all came from an adult woman who had mild COVID-19 (a few samples of this study predate the infection). Cell type and time point are not known.

This clonotype appeared a few times. This chain connects TRBV24-1 to TRBJ2-1; tentatively, D is TRBD2 (6 bases). V lost 3 bases to trimming and J lost 1 base, with 18 bases between them. Per germline, CDR1 KGHDR and CDR2 SFDVKD. The CDR3 length is 18 residues. CDR3 sequence: CATSDTGTVGGSYNEQFF. Here the CDR3 DNA reads TGTGCCACCAGTGATACGGGAACAGTCGGGGGTTCCTACAATGAGCAGTTCTTC.

This clonotype has a handful of counts. V usage is TRBV15 and J usage is TRBJ2-1, with 8 bases aligning to TRBD2. The germline gives CDR1 LNHNV, CDR2 YYDKDF (reference sequence). J was trimmed by 2 bases and V by 4 bases; bases with no gene match: 4. The CDR3 length is 15 residues. CDR3: CATSTSGGTYNEQFF. The CDR3 DNA reads TGTGCCACCAGCACGTCGGGAGGGACCTACAATGAGCAGTTCTTC.

The J gene is TRBJ2-3, the V gene TRBV4-3; TRBD2 agrees at 8 bases. CDR3 length equals 14 residues. Germline V gives CDR1 LGHNA, CDR2 YSLEER. Losses at the gene ends were 3 bases for V and 1 base for J; bases not matched to a gene: 0. The DNA for the CDR3 is TGCGCCAGCAGCCAGACTAGCGGCACAGATACGCAGTATTTT. This sequence encodes CASSQTSGTDTQYF.

This clonotype has more than one count but fewer than ten. The rearrangement joins TRBV29-1 to TRBJ2-4; TRBD1 matches 8 bases. Looked up from germline, CDR1 is SQVTM and CDR2 is ANQGSEA. Trimming cost V 3 bases and J 1 base; bases outside gene matches: 5. This CDR3 spans 15 amino acids. CDR3 in amino acids: CSVENRGAAKNIQYF. CDR3 coding DNA: TGCAGCGTTGAGAACAGGGGGGCGGCCAAAAACATTCAGTACTTC.

The rearrangement uses TRBV5-6 and TRBJ1-2; D is unclear. Germline CDR1 is SGHDT and CDR2 is YYEEEE. The CDR3 length is 14 residues. The V end lost 0 bases, the J end lost 8 bases, and 14 bases lay between the germline ends. The CDR3 reads CASSLGSAGNGYTF. In nucleotides, the CDR3 is TGTGCCAGCAGCTTGGGGTCGGCGGGGAACGGCTACACCTTC. Full variable domain (remainder filled in from reference TRBV5-6 and TRBJ1-2): DAGVTQSPTHLIKTRGQQVTLRCSPKSGHDTVSWYQQALGQGPQFIFQYYEEEERQRGNFPDRFSGHQFPNYSSELNVNALLLGDSALYLCASSLGSAGNGYTFGSGTRLTVV.

This chain joins TRBV27 and TRBJ2-7, with D possibly being TRBD2 (6 bases). V lost 6 bases to trimming and J lost 4 bases, with 22 bases between them. In germline, CDR1 is MNHEY, CDR2 SMNVEV (reference sequence). The CDR3 sequence is 16 residues long. CDR3 sequence reads: CASSPFGGAPLYEQYF. CDR3 nucleotide sequence: TGTGCCAGCAGCCCCTTCGGAGGGGCCCCACTTTACGAGCAGTACTTC.

CDR3: CSARVLAGGRDTQYF. CDR3 DNA: TGCAGTGCTAGGGTACTAGCGGGAGGACGAGACACCCAGTACTTC. This rearrangement joins TRBV20-1 to TRBJ2-5; 12 bases are shared with TRBD2. The V and J ends lost 3 bases and 8 bases, in that order; junction bases with no gene match: 10. This CDR3 has 15 residues. From germline, CDR1 is DFQATT and CDR2 SNEGSKA (reference sequence).

The chain employs TRBV3-1 and TRBJ1-6; D not certain. Germline V gene data show CDR1 as LGHDT and CDR2 as YNNKEL (reference sequence). The CDR3 spans 15 residues. Trimming cost V 5 bases and J 0 bases, with 8 bases left between them. The DNA for the CDR3 is TGTGCCAGCAGCACTTCGGGCTCCTATAATTCACCCCTCCACTTT. Translating it yields CASSTSGSYNSPLHF.

In its sample, this clonotype was seen a few times. The V call is TRBV6-5, the J call TRBJ2-2, with a tentative D call TRBD1 (5 bases). Germline lookup yields CDR1 MNHEY and CDR2 SVGAGI. Deletions cut 4 bases from V and 6 bases from J, with 9 bases between. This CDR3 has 13 residues. The DNA for the CDR3 is TGTGCCAGCAGTTTCAGGGAATCCGGGGAGCTGTTTTTT. Translation gives CASSFRESGELFF.

The rearrangement links TRBV5-1 to TRBJ1-1, with D unclear. The V gene lost 2 bases and the J gene lost 5 bases, with 10 bases spanning the gap. The V gene's germline CDR1 is SGHRS and CDR2 YFSETQ. CDR3 size: 13 residues. The CDR3 nucleotides are TGCGCCAGCAGCTTCGGCAGAGAAACTGAAGCTTTCTTT. This codes for CASSFGRETEAFF.

V and J are TRBV4-2 and TRBJ1-2; no clear D. Germline CDR1 and CDR2: LGHNA and YNFKEQ. V lost 0 bases and J lost 2, with 13 bases in between. The CDR3 sequence is 16 residues long. This CDR3 is CASSQDLGLLNYGYTF. The CDR3 region has the DNA TGTGCCAGCAGCCAAGACCTTGGGCTCCTCAACTATGGCTACACCTTC.

This clonotype has a handful of counts. This chain joins TRBV12-3 or TRBV12-4 and TRBJ2-7, with 9 bases aligning to TRBD1. The CDR3 loop spans 15 amino acids. Germline trimming cut 3 bases from V and 2 bases from J; bases unmatched to any gene: 5. CDR3 sequence: CASSFRQGVTYEQYF. The CDR3 DNA reads as TGTGCCAGCAGTTTCCGACAGGGGGTCACCTACGAGCAGTACTTC.

This chain uses TRBV29-1 with TRBJ2-1, with D uncertain. The CDR3 consists of 12 residues. Trimming left V 7 bases short and J 6 bases short, with 13 bases between. Germline V lookup: CDR1 SQVTM, CDR2 ANQGSEA. The CDR3 DNA sequence: TGCAGCGCATTACAGACGACCAATGAGCAGTTCTTC. Translated: CSALQTTNEQFF.

This rearrangement joins TRBV11-2 to TRBJ2-5; 9 bases fit TRBD2. V trimming: 5 bases; J trimming: 2 bases; junction bases outside the gene matches: 9. Germline loops: CDR1 SGHAT, CDR2 FQNNGV. CDR3 length equals 16 residues. The CDR3 bases are TGTGCCAGCAGCCCCATAGGGACTAGCCCACAAGAGACCCAGTACTTC. It translates to CASSPIGTSPQETQYF.

There are a few counts of this clonotype. The chain uses TRBV2 and TRBJ2-2; perhaps D is TRBD1 or TRBD2 (6 bases each). Trimming shortened V by 7 bases and J by 7 bases, and 16 bases separated the two germline ends. This CDR3 is 14 amino acids long. Per the germline V gene, CDR1 is SNHLY and CDR2 is FYNNEI. CDR3 in amino acids: CASKGGTPLGELFF. As DNA, the CDR3 is TGTGCCAGCAAAGGGGGGACACCCCTCGGGGAGCTGTTTTTT.

The DNA for the CDR3 is TGCGCCAGCAGCTTGGGGGGCGCGGACAGGGTCTCAGCGGGAGTGGAGACCCAGTACTTC. This codes for CASSLGGADRVSAGVETQYF. The chain uses TRBV5-1 and TRBJ2-5, with D perhaps being TRBD1 or TRBD2 (8 bases each). The CDR3 sequence is 20 residues long. Between the trimmed V and J ends, which lost 0 bases and 5 bases, there was a span of 29 bases. Germline V gives CDR1 SGHRS, CDR2 YFSETQ.

This clonotype was counted between two and nine times. V usage is TRBV7-2 and J usage is TRBJ2-1, with D possibly being TRBD1 (5 bases). In germline, CDR1 is SGHTA, CDR2 FQGNSA. CDR3 length: 15 residues. The V gene lost 5 bases and the J gene lost 2 bases, with 13 bases spanning the gap. The CDR3, as DNA: TGTGCCAGCAGCCAACAGGAGAGCACCTACAATGAGCAGTTCTTC. Translating gives CASSQQESTYNEQFF.

The genes are TRBV20-1 and TRBJ1-2; weak D call: TRBD1 (5 bases). In germline, CDR1 is DFQATT, CDR2 SNEGSKA (reference sequence). V was cut by 3 bases and J by 7 bases, with 15 bases left in between. This CDR3 is built from 13 residues. This chain's CDR3 is CSASAGLRGGYTF. The CDR3, as DNA: TGCAGTGCTAGTGCCGGCCTGAGGGGTGGCTACACCTTC.

The chain has TRBV11-2 and TRBJ2-7, with 8 positions matching TRBD1. Germline V gives CDR1 SGHAT, CDR2 FQNNGV. Trimming took 5 bases from V and 5 from J; bases not matched to a gene: 11. The CDR3 contains 15 residues. CDR3 protein: CASSPLAGGLDEQYF. The CDR3 DNA reads as TGTGCCAGCAGCCCCCTGGCAGGGGGCCTAGACGAGCAGTACTTC.

This clonotype was recorded a few times. The chain employs TRBV25-1 and TRBJ2-5, with 7 positions matching TRBD2. Germline V gene sequence: CDR1 MGHDK, CDR2 SYGVNS. V dropped 1 base and J dropped 5; count of bases not matched to a gene: 4. This CDR3 has 14 residues. The CDR3 region has the DNA TGTGCCAGCAGTGAATTCCTAGCGGCGGAGACCCAGTACTTC. Translation: CASSEFLAAETQYF.

CDR3 amino acids: CASSYPPVAEAFF. CDR3 in DNA: TGTGCCAGCAGCTACCCTCCGGTTGCTGAAGCTTTCTTT. The chain uses TRBV7-9 and TRBJ1-1, with unresolved D. The CDR3 has 13 amino acids. Trimming pared 4 bases from V and 6 bases from J, leaving 12 bases between. CDR1 SEHNR and CDR2 FQNEAQ come from the germline V gene (reference sequence). The full variable domain, completed using reference TRBV7-9 and TRBJ1-1, is DTGVSQNPRHKITKRGQNVTFRCDPISEHNRLYWYRQTLGQGPEFLTYFQNEAQLEKSRLLSDRFSAERPKGSFSTLEIQRTEQGDSAMYLCASSYPPVAEAFFGQGTRLTVV.

This chain joins TRBV4-2 and TRBJ2-7; D is uncertain. CDR1 LGHNA and CDR2 YNFKEQ come from the germline V gene. CDR3 length equals 13 residues. Trimming removed 4 bases at V and 5 bases at J, with 12 bases between. CDR3: CASSPPFGDEQYF. The CDR3 DNA sequence: TGTGCCAGCAGCCCCCCGTTTGGGGACGAGCAGTACTTC.

This clonotype came up a few times. The chain joins TRBV4-1 to TRBJ1-4; D ambiguous. This CDR3 has 16 residues. Germline assignment: CDR1 MGHRA and CDR2 YSYEKL. V was pared by 0 bases and J by 2 bases, with 10 bases between. Here the CDR3 DNA reads TGCGCCAGCAGCCAAGATCAAACCGCGACTAATGAAAAACTGTTTTTT. This gives the protein CASSQDQTATNEKLFF.

This clonotype was counted a few times. This sequence joins TRBV24-1 and TRBJ1-5; 12 bases map to TRBD1. Germline CDR1 and CDR2: KGHDR and SFDVKD. V shed 3 bases and J 5 bases; nucleotides not matched to a gene: 4. CDR3 size: 16 residues. Written as DNA, the CDR3 is TGTGCCACCAGTGATCCCGGGACAGGGGGCTATCAGCCCCAGCATTTT. This translates into CATSDPGTGGYQPQHF.

This clonotype was recorded a few times. The V call is TRBV7-2, the J call TRBJ2-3, with D possibly TRBD2 on 5 matching bases. V gave up 5 bases and J gave up 0 bases, with 9 bases separating them. This CDR3 comprises 14 residues. Germline CDR1 reads SGHTA; CDR2 reads FQGNSA. The CDR3 nucleotides are TGTGCCAGCAGCCCTTGGACTAGCACAGATACGCAGTATTTT. Translated: CASSPWTSTDTQYF.

This clonotype has a count of ten or more. The CDR3 DNA reads as TGTGCCAGCAGCTTTCGAACCCCCAACTACGAGCAGTACTTC. It codes for CASSFRTPNYEQYF. The chain has TRBV5-5 and TRBJ2-7, with no clear D. The germline CDR1 and CDR2 sequences are SGHKS and YYEKEE (reference sequence). The CDR3 extends over 14 amino acids. With 2 bases removed from V and 3 bases from J, the gap between germline ends came to 12 bases.

The V gene is TRBV12-3 or TRBV12-4, the J gene TRBJ2-7; D possibly uses TRBD1 or TRBD2 (5 bases each). Trimming stripped 3 bases from V and 1 base from J, with 10 bases between. The CDR3 covers 14 residues. In DNA form, the CDR3 reads TGTGCCAGCAGTTTGGGGGACGCGTCCTACGAGCAGTACTTC. This translates into CASSLGDASYEQYF.